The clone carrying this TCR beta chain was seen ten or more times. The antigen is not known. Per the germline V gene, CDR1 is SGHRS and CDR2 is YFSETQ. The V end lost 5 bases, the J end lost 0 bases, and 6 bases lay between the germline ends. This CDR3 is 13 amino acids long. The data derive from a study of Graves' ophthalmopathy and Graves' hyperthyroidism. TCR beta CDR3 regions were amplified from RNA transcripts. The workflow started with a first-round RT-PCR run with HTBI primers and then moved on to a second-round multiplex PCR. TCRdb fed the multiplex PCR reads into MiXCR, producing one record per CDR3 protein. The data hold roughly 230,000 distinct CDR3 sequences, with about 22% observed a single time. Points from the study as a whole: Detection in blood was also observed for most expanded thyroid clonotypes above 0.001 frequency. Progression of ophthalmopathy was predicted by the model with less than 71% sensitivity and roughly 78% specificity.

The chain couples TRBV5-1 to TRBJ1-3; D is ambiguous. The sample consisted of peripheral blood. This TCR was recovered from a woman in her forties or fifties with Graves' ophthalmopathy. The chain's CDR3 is CASRTDSGNTIYF. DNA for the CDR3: TGCGCCAGCAGAACAGACTCTGGAAACACCATATATTTT.